The 17 T cell receptor beta chains presented below share a single source sample, sequenced in a study of radiation and T cells in renal cell carcinoma. The time point was: blood 2 weeks post-SBRT. Noted treatment: 15 Gy SBRT to primary tumor, nephrectomy 4 weeks later. Sequencing was performed with immunoSEQ multiplex PCR; in TCRdb, only in-frame clones are kept and a portion is missing. This sample yields some 120,000 clones, of which about four fifths are seen a single time; 5.8% belongs to the top ten. Sequences were derived from blood, sampled from a patient whose treatment included radiotherapy and nephrectomy. These receptors were collected from a man over 45 with renal cell carcinoma.

This clone occurred a few times. The chain carries TRBV25-1 and TRBJ1-1, with 10 bases that match TRBD1. The V and J ends lost 5 bases and 1 base, in that order; junction bases with no gene match: 7. CDR3 length: 16 amino acids. Germline V gene lookup returns CDR1 MGHDK and CDR2 SYGVNS. CDR3 in amino acids: CASSRAGDRGNTEAFF. In DNA, the CDR3 is TGTGCCAGCAGTCGGGCTGGGGACAGGGGGAACACTGAAGCTTTCTTT.

This rearrangement joins TRBV6-1 to TRBJ2-5; 7 positions agree with TRBD2. V trimming: 5 bases; J trimming: 2 bases; junction bases outside the gene matches: 5. The CDR3 spans 14 residues. Looked up from germline, CDR1 is MNHNS and CDR2 is SASEGT. The CDR3 loop is CASSPPGGQETQYF. The CDR3 coding sequence is TGTGCCAGCAGTCCCCCCGGGGGGCAAGAGACCCAGTACTTC.

This sequence joins TRBV19 and TRBJ1-4; the D gene is possibly TRBD1 (5 bases). The CDR3 extends over 16 amino acids. Germline-derived CDR1 and CDR2 are LNHDA and SQIVND (reference sequence). V gave up 4 bases and J gave up 2 bases, with 14 bases separating them. The CDR3 spells CASSTGVSLTNEKLFF. The CDR3 DNA sequence: TGTGCCAGTAGTACGGGGGTGTCCCTCACTAATGAAAAACTGTTTTTT.

This chain joins TRBV19 and TRBJ1-2; D is undetermined. Germline V gene sequence: CDR1 LNHDA, CDR2 SQIVND (reference sequence). Trimming took 6 bases from V and 2 from J, leaving 10 bases between them. The CDR3 length is 13 residues. The CDR3 nucleotides read TGTGCCAGTAGCCCGGACGGAAACTATGGCTACACCTTC. The encoded protein is CASSPDGNYGYTF.

The table lists this clone with a count of one. The chain couples TRBV9 to TRBJ1-3; possibly TRBD1 for D (5 bases). The CDR3 loop spans 16 amino acids. Germline V gene lookup returns CDR1 SGDLS and CDR2 YYNGEE. Trimming removed 0 bases from V and 0 bases from J, with 10 bases in between. CDR3 sequence (DNA): TGTGCCAGCAGCGTAGGACAGCATACCTCTGGAAACACCATATATTTT. Protein: CASSVGQHTSGNTIYF.

The genes are TRBV5-4 and TRBJ1-1; 9 bases agree with TRBD1. The junction had 7 bases not matched to a gene; V was cut back by 4 bases and J by 3 bases. This CDR3 comprises 15 residues. The germline CDR1 and CDR2 sequences are SGHNT and YYREEE (reference sequence). The CDR3 DNA follows: TGTGCCAGCAGCCCAGGGACAGGGTGGGACACTGAAGCTTTCTTT. Protein sequence: CASSPGTGWDTEAFF.

The chain uses TRBV14 and TRBJ2-3; D unclear. V was trimmed by 5 bases and J by 2 bases, leaving 2 bases between them. The CDR3 totals 11 residues. Germline CDR1 SGHDN, CDR2 FVKESK. The DNA for the CDR3 is TGTGCCAGCAGCTTCACAGATACGCAGTATTTT. Amino acid sequence: CASSFTDTQYF.

V gene TRBV10-3 combines with J gene TRBJ2-3; the D is unclear. Trimming shortened V by 10 bases and J by 2 bases, and 10 bases separated the two germline ends. This CDR3 has 12 residues. From germline, CDR1 is ENHRY and CDR2 SYGVKD. The CDR3 protein is CATSPDTDTQYF. The CDR3, as DNA: TGTGCCACCTCCCCAGACACAGATACGCAGTATTTT.

This clone was seen just once. CDR3 region: CASSYPLAGELFF. CDR3 nucleotide sequence: TGTGCCAGCAGTTACCCGCTGGCAGGGGAGCTGTTTTTT. The rearrangement uses TRBV6-5 and TRBJ2-2; D uncertain. Germline CDR1 MNHEY, CDR2 SVGAGI. V was trimmed by 2 bases and J by 8 bases, leaving 9 bases between them. This CDR3 is built from 13 residues.

The rearrangement links TRBV4-3 to TRBJ2-2; D is possibly TRBD2 (6 bases). This CDR3 contains 18 residues. V was shortened by 0 bases and J by 0 bases, with 14 bases between the two germline ends. The germline V gene encodes CDR1 LGHNA and CDR2 YSLEER. CDR3 residues: CASSQEVLERANTGELFF. CDR3 nucleotides: TGCGCCAGCAGCCAAGAGGTTTTGGAGCGGGCGAACACCGGGGAGCTGTTTTTT.

The chain uses TRBV4-3 and TRBJ2-7, with a weak D call TRBD1 (6 bases). CDR3 length: 18 residues. CDR1 is LGHNA and CDR2 is YSLEER in the germline V gene. V lost 0 bases to trimming and J lost 2 bases, with 20 bases between them. The CDR3 nucleotides are TGCGCCAGCAGCCAAGAAGCTCCCAGGGGCAGGTGGGCCTACGAGCAGTACTTC. Translating gives CASSQEAPRGRWAYEQYF.

The chain carries TRBV5-1 and TRBJ2-1, with TRBD2 matching 7 bases. Germline CDR1 SGHRS, CDR2 YFSETQ. V dropped 1 base and J dropped 6; count of bases not matched to a gene: 10. The CDR3 covers 16 residues. In DNA, the CDR3 is TGCGCCAGCAGCTTGCTCGCGGGAGTTGACTCCAATGAGCAGTTCTTC. Amino acid sequence: CASSLLAGVDSNEQFF.

The V and J genes are TRBV6-5 and TRBJ2-7; no definite D call. Germline-derived CDR1 and CDR2 are MNHEY and SVGAGI. Trimming left V 6 bases short and J 0 bases short, with 15 bases between. The CDR3 runs 15 residues. The CDR3 DNA reads as TGTGCCAGCAGCCCCCCCGGCCTTAGCTCCTACGAGCAGTACTTC. Amino acids: CASSPPGLSSYEQYF.

Written as DNA, the CDR3 is TGTGCCAGCAGTTTAAGAGGGGGACACTATGGCTACACCTTC. Translation gives CASSLRGGHYGYTF. The chain couples TRBV27 to TRBJ1-2; maybe TRBD1 (6 bases). Trimming shortened V by 2 bases and J by 3 bases, and 10 bases separated the two germline ends. CDR3 length: 14 residues. Germline V gene data show CDR1 as MNHEY and CDR2 as SMNVEV (reference sequence).

This chain links TRBV7-6 with TRBJ2-5, with a possible D match to TRBD1 (5 bases). This CDR3 spans 13 amino acids. The germline CDR1 and CDR2 sequences are SGHVS and FNYEAQ. Trimming cost V 5 bases and J 1 base, with 8 bases left between them. The CDR3 DNA is TGTGCCAGCAGCCCAGGGTCCCAAGAGACCCAGTACTTC. This encodes CASSPGSQETQYF.

The chain combines TRBV5-1 with TRBJ1-3; 11 positions match TRBD1. Germline V lookup: CDR1 SGHRS, CDR2 YFSETQ. With V trimmed by 0 bases and J by 0 bases, 5 bases remained unmatched. The CDR3 is 18 residues long. Here the CDR3 reads CASSLVGGTGGSGNTIYF. In nucleotides, the CDR3 is TGCGCCAGCAGCTTGGTTGGTGGGACAGGGGGCTCTGGAAACACCATATATTTT.

The chain has TRBV7-6 and TRBJ2-4; TRBD1 matches 9 bases. The CDR3 consists of 14 residues. Germline lookup yields CDR1 SGHVS and CDR2 FNYEAQ. Trimming at V came to 5 bases and at J to 5 bases, leaving 4 bases not matched to a gene. The CDR3 DNA sequence: TGTGCCAGCAGCCCCAGACAGGGGGAAAACATTCAGTACTTC. This encodes CASSPRQGENIQYF.